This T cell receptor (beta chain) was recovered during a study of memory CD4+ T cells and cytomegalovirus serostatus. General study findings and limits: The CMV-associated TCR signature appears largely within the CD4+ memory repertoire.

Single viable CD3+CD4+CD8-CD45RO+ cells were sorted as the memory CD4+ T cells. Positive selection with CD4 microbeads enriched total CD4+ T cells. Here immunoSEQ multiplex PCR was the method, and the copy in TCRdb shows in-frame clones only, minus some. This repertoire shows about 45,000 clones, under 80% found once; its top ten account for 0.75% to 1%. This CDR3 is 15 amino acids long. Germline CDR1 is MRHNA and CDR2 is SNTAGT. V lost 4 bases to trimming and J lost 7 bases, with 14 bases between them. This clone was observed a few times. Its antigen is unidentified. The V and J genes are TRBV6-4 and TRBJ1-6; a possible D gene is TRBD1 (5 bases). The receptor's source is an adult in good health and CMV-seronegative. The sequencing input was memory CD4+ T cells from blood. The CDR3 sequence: CASSVEGVENSPLHF. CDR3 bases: TGTGCCAGCAGTGTGGAAGGGGTAGAAAATTCACCCCTCCACTTT.